A single sample gave rise to the 9 T cell receptor beta chains below, sequenced in a study of T cells in Graves' hyperthyroidism and ophthalmopathy. RNA transcripts served as the template for amplifying TCR beta CDR3 regions. In the first-round RT-PCR of the TCR CDR3, the HTBI primer set was used. Each CDR3 protein gets one entry after TCRdb re-called the multiplex PCR reads with MiXCR. The sample includes a few hundred thousand distinct CDR3 sequences, around 13% seen only once; the top ten take around a fifth. Sequenced input: blood. These receptor sequences come from a woman under 40 with Graves' ophthalmopathy.

The CDR3 loop reads CASSSGTPIYEQYF. The DNA of the CDR3 is TGCGCCAGCAGCTCCGGGACACCGATCTACGAGCAGTACTTC. This sequence joins TRBV5-1 and TRBJ2-7; D perhaps matches TRBD1 (6 bases). Trimming removed 3 bases from V and 3 bases from J, with 13 bases in between. This CDR3 is 14 amino acids long. Per germline, CDR1 SGHRS and CDR2 YFSETQ.

The chain couples TRBV30 to TRBJ2-7, with 9 bases aligning to TRBD1. Germline trimming cut 2 bases from V and 5 bases from J; bases unmatched to any gene: 4. Germline-derived CDR1 and CDR2 are GTSNPN and SVGIG (reference sequence). This CDR3 region has 13 residues. CDR3 sequence (DNA): TGTGCCTGGAGTCCACAGGGGGCAGACGAGCAGTACTTC. Protein: CAWSPQGADEQYF.

This clonotype was counted many times. V and J are TRBV10-3 and TRBJ2-7, with TRBD2 matching over 10 bases. The CDR3 has 15 residues. Germline V gene lookup returns CDR1 ENHRY and CDR2 SYGVKD. V was clipped by 4 bases and J by 6 bases; unmatched bases: 9. Here the CDR3 DNA reads TGTGCCATCAGTGGCGAGCGGGGGGGCCTTGGCGAGCAGTACTTC. Its translation: CAISGERGGLGEQYF.

This clonotype was detected many times. The V gene is TRBV24-1, the J gene TRBJ2-3, with D perhaps matching TRBD1 (5 bases). V lost 1 base and J lost 6, with 13 bases in between. The germline V gene encodes CDR1 KGHDR and CDR2 SFDVKD. This CDR3 region has 15 residues. The CDR3 protein is CATSDLSRDGDTQYF. The CDR3 coding sequence is TGTGCCACCAGTGATTTAAGCAGGGATGGGGATACGCAGTATTTT.

This clonotype was counted at least ten times. The J gene is TRBJ1-5, the V gene TRBV2; maybe TRBD1 (5 bases). Germline V CDR1 and CDR2: SNHLY, FYNNEI. V lost 7 bases and J lost 4, with 11 bases in between. The CDR3 consists of 13 residues. The CDR3 here is CASNPRVNQPQHF. In DNA, the CDR3 is TGTGCCAGCAACCCCAGGGTAAATCAGCCCCAGCATTTT.

This clonotype was counted ten times or more. This chain uses TRBV28 with TRBJ1-2, with D possibly matching TRBD1 (5 bases). V was pared by 6 bases and J by 4 bases, with 15 bases between. CDR1 MDHEN and CDR2 SYDVKM come from the germline V gene. The length of the CDR3 is 14 residues. This CDR3 reads CASSFPRQPYGYTF. DNA of the CDR3: TGTGCCAGCAGCTTTCCCCGACAGCCCTATGGCTACACCTTC.

In this sample, this clonotype turned up many times. This chain connects TRBV2 to TRBJ2-1; D is possibly TRBD1 (6 bases). Trimming removed 10 bases from V and 6 bases from J, with 13 bases in between. Germline CDR1 reads SNHLY; CDR2 reads FYNNEI. CDR3 length: 12 amino acids. As DNA, the CDR3 is TGTGCCACCAAAGGGGGATTCAATGAGCAGTTCTTC. This encodes CATKGGFNEQFF.

This clonotype was found many times. The gene calls are TRBV3-1 and TRBJ2-1; D gene unclear. Germline-derived CDR1 and CDR2 are LGHDT and YNNKEL (reference sequence). The CDR3 runs to 13 residues. Deletions cut 0 bases from V and 7 bases from J, with 7 bases between. The CDR3 DNA sequence: TGTGCCAGCAGCCAAGACCTAAGAAATGAGCAGTTCTTC. As protein: CASSQDLRNEQFF.

The genes are TRBV25-1 and TRBJ2-2; D could derive from TRBD1 or TRBD2 (5 bases each). V was pared by 6 bases and J by 2 bases, with 13 bases between. The CDR3 is 15 residues long. Germline assignment: CDR1 MGHDK and CDR2 SYGVNS. DNA of the CDR3: TGTGCCAGCAGATCGACCGGGGCCAACACCGGGGAGCTGTTTTTT. Its translation: CASRSTGANTGELFF.